The next 14 T cell receptor beta chains were all read from a single sample in a study of blood T cells in healthy people across ages. A sample-barcoded 5' primer and a J-beta primer mix were used in a second PCR of roughly 7 to 11 cycles. In TCRdb, the 5' RACE reads were re-called with MiXCR into one record per CDR3 protein. Seen here are 1.5 million to 2 million distinct CDR3 sequences, approximately 50% observed once, and the top ten hold less than 2.5%. Material: blood. The receptor set was obtained from a woman aged 40 to 55 in good health.

V and J are TRBV28 and TRBJ2-7, with TRBD1 identical over 10 bases. CDR3 size: 13 residues. Germline loops: CDR1 MDHEN, CDR2 SYDVKM. V dropped 8 bases and J dropped 4; count of bases not matched to a gene: 5. The CDR3 DNA reads TGTGCCAGCTGGGGACAGGGGAGTTACGAGCAGTACTTC. It yields the protein CASWGQGSYEQYF.

V is TRBV29-1 and J is TRBJ1-1, with 11 nucleotides matching TRBD1. Germline V lookup: CDR1 SQVTM, CDR2 ANQGSEA. The CDR3 spans 15 residues. The V gene end was trimmed by 6 bases and the J gene end by 4 bases; junction bases not matched to a gene: 10. CDR3 nucleotide sequence: TGCAGCGTCAAACGAGTCGGGACAGGGGGCACTGAAGCTTTCTTT. This codes for CSVKRVGTGGTEAFF.

This clonotype has a handful of counts. The rearrangement joins TRBV24-1 to TRBJ2-3; D is perhaps TRBD1 or TRBD2 (5 bases each). The CDR3 runs to 15 residues. Trimming removed 3 bases at V and 5 bases at J, with 14 bases between. Germline V gives CDR1 KGHDR, CDR2 SFDVKD. CDR3 sequence reads: CATSDPRGVGDTQYF. The CDR3 DNA sequence: TGTGCCACCAGTGATCCCCGGGGCGTAGGAGATACGCAGTATTTT.

This chain joins TRBV14 and TRBJ1-2; TRBD1 agrees at 11 bases. With 4 bases clipped from V and 7 bases from J, the junction kept 11 bases outside the gene matches. The CDR3 sequence is 16 residues long. CDR1 is SGHDN and CDR2 is FVKESK in the germline V gene. The CDR3 is CASSLRTGGRASGYTF. The DNA for the CDR3 is TGTGCCAGCAGCCTCAGGACAGGGGGCAGGGCCTCTGGCTACACCTTC.

V usage is TRBV7-2 and J usage is TRBJ2-3; D ambiguous. V lost 7 bases and J lost 0, with 11 bases in between. This CDR3 has 14 amino acids. Germline CDR1 reads SGHTA; CDR2 reads FQGNSA. The CDR3 reads CASKNRGSTDTQYF. The CDR3 DNA reads as TGTGCCAGCAAGAATCGTGGTAGCACAGATACGCAGTATTTT.

The rearrangement links TRBV20-1 to TRBJ2-5, with D unresolved. V was trimmed by 2 bases and J by 2 bases, leaving 9 bases between them. The CDR3 sequence is 13 residues long. Germline CDR1 DFQATT, CDR2 SNEGSKA (reference sequence). CDR3: CSARREVQETQYF. The CDR3 region has the DNA TGCAGTGCTAGAAGAGAGGTACAAGAGACCCAGTACTTC.

This chain joins TRBV27 and TRBJ1-5; no reliable D call. CDR1 MNHEY and CDR2 SMNVEV come from the germline V gene (reference sequence). The length of the CDR3 is 14 residues. V was pared by 2 bases and J by 7 bases, with 12 bases between. CDR3 region: CASSLVNSGQPQHF. The CDR3 nucleotides read TGTGCCAGCAGTTTAGTCAATTCAGGACAGCCCCAGCATTTT.

Of note for this clonotype: One junction end does not reproduce the germline sequence, and a read error may be involved. This chain uses TRBV6-5 with TRBJ2-3; TRBD1 is a possible D gene (5 bases). This CDR3 region has 15 residues. Germline assignment: CDR1 MNHEY and CDR2 SVGAGI. The CDR3 sequence: CASGYWQGRTDTQYF. In DNA, the CDR3 is TGTGCCAGCGGTTACTGGCAGGGCCGCACAGATACGCAGTATTTT.

Only one count was recorded for this clonotype. J is TRBJ2-1 and V is TRBV12-3 or TRBV12-4, with a weak D call TRBD2 (5 bases). V was shortened by 8 bases and J by 7 bases, with 18 bases between the two germline ends. The CDR3 contains 14 residues. The CDR3 sequence: CASVGSVTGNEQFF. The CDR3 bases are TGTGCCAGCGTTGGGAGCGTTACGGGAAATGAGCAGTTCTTC.

DNA for the CDR3: TGTGCCAGCAGTTTATCTTGGGGAACAGGGGGGGAGACCCAGTACTTC. This sequence encodes CASSLSWGTGGETQYF. The rearrangement links TRBV28 to TRBJ2-5, with 8 nucleotides matching TRBD1. The CDR3 has 16 amino acids. The V and J ends lost 1 base and 5 bases, in that order; junction bases with no gene match: 9. The germline gives CDR1 MDHEN, CDR2 SYDVKM.

This chain links TRBV9 with TRBJ1-1; D gene uncertain. Trimming took off 6 bases at V and 0 bases at J, with 12 bases between the two ends. Germline loops: CDR1 SGDLS, CDR2 YYNGEE. The CDR3 loop spans 14 amino acids. The CDR3 DNA sequence: TGTGCCAGCACCCCCGGTCCCATGAACACTGAAGCTTTCTTT. Protein: CASTPGPMNTEAFF.

The chain employs TRBV7-2 and TRBJ1-1; 8 positions match TRBD1. Germline V gene data show CDR1 as SGHTA and CDR2 as FQGNSA. Trimming removed 1 base from V and 4 bases from J; junction bases left unmatched: 5. CDR3 length: 15 amino acids. The CDR3 spells CASSLGTGGATEAFF. CDR3 coding DNA: TGTGCCAGCAGCTTAGGCACAGGGGGTGCCACTGAAGCTTTCTTT.

The gene calls are TRBV6-6 and TRBJ2-3; possibly TRBD2 for D (6 bases). This CDR3 comprises 16 residues. Trimming left V 6 bases short and J 0 bases short, with 16 bases between. CDR1 MNHNY and CDR2 SVGAGI come from the germline V gene (reference sequence). CDR3 bases: TGTGCCAGCAGCGACCGGGGGATGTCTAGCACAGATACGCAGTATTTT. This translates into CASSDRGMSSTDTQYF.

The chain couples TRBV11-2 to TRBJ2-3; D remains ambiguous. The CDR3 has 14 residues. Trimming shortened V by 1 base and J by 9 bases, and 14 bases separated the two germline ends. Germline V lookup: CDR1 SGHAT, CDR2 FQNNGV. The CDR3 DNA reads TGTGCCAGCAGCTTAGGTTTGTCAGTGGCCACGCAGTATTTT. Translating it yields CASSLGLSVATQYF.